The sample holds one count of the clone carrying this T cell receptor beta chain. This entry is derived from a study of blood T cell repertoires in COVID-19. Germline V gene data show CDR1 as SGHTA and CDR2 as FQGTGA. Trimming took off 6 bases at V and 7 bases at J, with 18 bases between the two ends. This CDR3 is built from 14 residues. In the original workflow: Reference gene primers were amplified, and this amplification served to estimate nucleated cell counts. Profiling relied on immunoSEQ multiplex PCR, and the TCRdb table lists in-frame clones only, not all of them. That table gives V, J and clone size, and the DNA gave D and trimming. The sample contains roughly 230,000 clones, roughly 85% of which appear only once.

The rearrangement uses TRBV7-3 and TRBJ2-5; D is possibly TRBD2 (5 bases). The sequenced material came from PBMCs or T cells enriched from blood (not recorded which). This receptor was taken from a woman in her forties or fifties who had been exposed to COVID-19. CDR3 residues: CASSLTPRGGTQYF. CDR3 bases: TGTGCCAGCAGTTTGACCCCCCGAGGAGGGACCCAGTACTTC.